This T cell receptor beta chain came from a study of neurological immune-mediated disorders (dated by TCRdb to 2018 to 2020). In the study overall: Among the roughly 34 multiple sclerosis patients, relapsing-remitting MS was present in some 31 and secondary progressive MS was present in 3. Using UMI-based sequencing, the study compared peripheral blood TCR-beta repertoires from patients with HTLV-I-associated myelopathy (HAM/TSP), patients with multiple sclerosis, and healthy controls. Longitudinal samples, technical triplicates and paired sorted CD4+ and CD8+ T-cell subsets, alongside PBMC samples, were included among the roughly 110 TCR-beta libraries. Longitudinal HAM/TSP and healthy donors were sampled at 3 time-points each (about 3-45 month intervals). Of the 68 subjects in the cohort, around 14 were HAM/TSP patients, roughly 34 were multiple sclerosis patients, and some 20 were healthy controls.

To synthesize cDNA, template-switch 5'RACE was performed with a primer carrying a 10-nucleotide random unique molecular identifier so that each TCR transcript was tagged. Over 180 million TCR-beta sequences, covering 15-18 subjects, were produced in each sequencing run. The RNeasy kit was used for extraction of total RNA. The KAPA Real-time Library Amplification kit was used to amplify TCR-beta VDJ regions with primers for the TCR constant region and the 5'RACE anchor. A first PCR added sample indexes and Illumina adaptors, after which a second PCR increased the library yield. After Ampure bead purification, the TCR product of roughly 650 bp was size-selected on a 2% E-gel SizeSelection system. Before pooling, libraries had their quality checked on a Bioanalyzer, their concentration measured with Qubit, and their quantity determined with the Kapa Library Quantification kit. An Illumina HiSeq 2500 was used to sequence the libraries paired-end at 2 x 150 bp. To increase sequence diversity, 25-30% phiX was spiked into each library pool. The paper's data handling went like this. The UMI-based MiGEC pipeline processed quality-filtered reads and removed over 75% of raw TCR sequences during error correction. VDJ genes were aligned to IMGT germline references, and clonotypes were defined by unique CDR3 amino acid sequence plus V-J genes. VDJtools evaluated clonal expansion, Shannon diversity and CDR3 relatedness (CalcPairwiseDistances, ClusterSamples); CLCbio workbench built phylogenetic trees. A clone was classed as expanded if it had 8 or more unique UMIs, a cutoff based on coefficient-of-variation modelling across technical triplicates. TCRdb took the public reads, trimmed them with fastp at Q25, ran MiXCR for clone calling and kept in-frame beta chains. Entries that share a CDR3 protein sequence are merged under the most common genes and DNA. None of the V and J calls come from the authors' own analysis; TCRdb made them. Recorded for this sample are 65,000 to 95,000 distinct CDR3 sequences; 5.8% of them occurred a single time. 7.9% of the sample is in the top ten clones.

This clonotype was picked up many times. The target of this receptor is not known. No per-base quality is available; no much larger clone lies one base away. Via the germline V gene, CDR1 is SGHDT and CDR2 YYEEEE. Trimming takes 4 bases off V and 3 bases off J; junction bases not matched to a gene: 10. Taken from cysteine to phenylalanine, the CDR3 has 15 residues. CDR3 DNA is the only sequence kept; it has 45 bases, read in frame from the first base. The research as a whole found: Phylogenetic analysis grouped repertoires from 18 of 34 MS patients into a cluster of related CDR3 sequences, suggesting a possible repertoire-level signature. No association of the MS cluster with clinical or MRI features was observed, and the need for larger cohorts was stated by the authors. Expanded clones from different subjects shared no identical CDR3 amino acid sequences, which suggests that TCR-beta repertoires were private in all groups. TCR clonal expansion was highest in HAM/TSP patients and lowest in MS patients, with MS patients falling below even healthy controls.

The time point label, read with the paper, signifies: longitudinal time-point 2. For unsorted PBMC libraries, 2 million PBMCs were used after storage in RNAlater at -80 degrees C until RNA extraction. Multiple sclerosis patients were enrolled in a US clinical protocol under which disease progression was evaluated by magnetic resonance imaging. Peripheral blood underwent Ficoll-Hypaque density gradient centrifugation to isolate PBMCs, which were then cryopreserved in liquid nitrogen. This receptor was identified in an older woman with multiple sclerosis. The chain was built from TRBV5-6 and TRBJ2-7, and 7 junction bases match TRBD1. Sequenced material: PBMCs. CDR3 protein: CASSRRGQVIYEQYF. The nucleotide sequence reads TGTGCCAGCAGCCGACGAGGACAGGTGATCTACGAGCAGTACTTC.